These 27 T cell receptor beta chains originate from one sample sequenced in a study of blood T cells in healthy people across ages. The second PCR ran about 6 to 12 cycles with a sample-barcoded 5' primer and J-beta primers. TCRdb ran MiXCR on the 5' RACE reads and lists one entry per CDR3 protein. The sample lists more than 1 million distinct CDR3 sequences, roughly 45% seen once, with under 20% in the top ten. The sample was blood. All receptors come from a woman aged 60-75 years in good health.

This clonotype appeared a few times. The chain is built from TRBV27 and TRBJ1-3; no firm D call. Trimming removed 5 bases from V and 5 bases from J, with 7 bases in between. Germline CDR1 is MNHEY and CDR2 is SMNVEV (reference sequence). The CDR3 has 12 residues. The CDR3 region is CASSPGRNTIYF. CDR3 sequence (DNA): TGTGCCAGCAGTCCCGGGAGAAACACCATATATTTT.

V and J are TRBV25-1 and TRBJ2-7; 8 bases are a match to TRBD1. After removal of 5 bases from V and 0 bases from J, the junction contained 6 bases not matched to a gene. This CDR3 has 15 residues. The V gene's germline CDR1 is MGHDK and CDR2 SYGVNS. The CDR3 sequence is CASSSGTGISYEQYF. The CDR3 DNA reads TGTGCCAGCAGTTCCGGGACAGGTATCTCCTACGAGCAGTACTTC.

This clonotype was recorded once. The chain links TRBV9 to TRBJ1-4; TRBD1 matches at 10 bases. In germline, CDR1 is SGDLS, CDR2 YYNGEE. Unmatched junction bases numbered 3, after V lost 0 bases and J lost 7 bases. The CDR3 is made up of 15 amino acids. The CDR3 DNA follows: TGTGCCAGCAGCGTAGAGGGACAGGGGATTGAAAAACTGTTTTTT. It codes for CASSVEGQGIEKLFF.

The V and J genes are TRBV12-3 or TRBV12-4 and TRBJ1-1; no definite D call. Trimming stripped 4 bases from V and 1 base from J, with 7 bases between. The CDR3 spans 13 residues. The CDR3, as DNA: TGTGCCAGCAGTTGGAGGCAGAACACTGAAGCTTTCTTT. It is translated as CASSWRQNTEAFF.

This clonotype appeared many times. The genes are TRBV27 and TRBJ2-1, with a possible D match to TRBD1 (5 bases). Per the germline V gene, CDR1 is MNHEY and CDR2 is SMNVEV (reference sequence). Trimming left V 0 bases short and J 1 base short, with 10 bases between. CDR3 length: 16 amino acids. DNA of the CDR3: TGTGCCAGCAGTTTATCAGGGCAGGGTTCCTACAATGAGCAGTTCTTC. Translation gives CASSLSGQGSYNEQFF.

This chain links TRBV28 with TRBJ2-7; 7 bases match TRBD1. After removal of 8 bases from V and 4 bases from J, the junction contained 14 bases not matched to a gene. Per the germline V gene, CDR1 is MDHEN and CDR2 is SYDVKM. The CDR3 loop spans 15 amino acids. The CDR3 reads CASLGQPAGKYEQYF. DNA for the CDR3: TGTGCCAGCTTGGGACAGCCCGCTGGGAAGTACGAGCAGTACTTC.

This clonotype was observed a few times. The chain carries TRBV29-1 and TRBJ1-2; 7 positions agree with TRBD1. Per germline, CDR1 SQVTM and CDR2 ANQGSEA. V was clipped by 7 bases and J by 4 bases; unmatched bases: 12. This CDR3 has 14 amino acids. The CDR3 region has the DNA TGCAGCGCAGGGGGACAGCGCAGGGGCTATGGCTACACCTTC. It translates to CSAGGQRRGYGYTF.

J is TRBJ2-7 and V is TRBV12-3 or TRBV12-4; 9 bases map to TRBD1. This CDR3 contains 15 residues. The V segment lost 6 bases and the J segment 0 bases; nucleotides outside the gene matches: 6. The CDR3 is CASSQQGASSYEQYF. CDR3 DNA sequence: TGTGCCAGCAGCCAACAGGGGGCCAGCTCCTACGAGCAGTACTTC.

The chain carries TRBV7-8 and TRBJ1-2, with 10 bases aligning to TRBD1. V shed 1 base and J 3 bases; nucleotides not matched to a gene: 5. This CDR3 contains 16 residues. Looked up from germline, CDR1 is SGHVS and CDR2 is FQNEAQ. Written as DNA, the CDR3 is TGTGCCAGCAGCTTAGAGGGGACAGGGGTGTACTATGGCTACACCTTC. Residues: CASSLEGTGVYYGYTF.

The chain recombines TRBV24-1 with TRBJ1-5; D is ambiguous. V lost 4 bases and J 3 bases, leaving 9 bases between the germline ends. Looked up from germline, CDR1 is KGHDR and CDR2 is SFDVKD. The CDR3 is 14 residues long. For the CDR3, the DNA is TGTGCCACCAGTGAAGGCAGAAACAATCAGCCCCAGCATTTT. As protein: CATSEGRNNQPQHF.

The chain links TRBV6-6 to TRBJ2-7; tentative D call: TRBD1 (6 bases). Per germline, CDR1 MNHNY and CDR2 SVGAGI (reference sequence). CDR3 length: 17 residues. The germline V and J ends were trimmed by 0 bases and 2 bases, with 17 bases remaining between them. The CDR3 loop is CASSYSRGSLSAYEQYF. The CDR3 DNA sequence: TGTGCCAGCAGTTACTCGAGGGGGAGCCTCTCAGCCTACGAGCAGTACTTC.

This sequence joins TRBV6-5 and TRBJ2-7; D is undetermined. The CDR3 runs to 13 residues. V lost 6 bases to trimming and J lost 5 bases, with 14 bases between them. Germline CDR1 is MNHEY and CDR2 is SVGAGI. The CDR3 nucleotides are TGTGCCAGCAGCCCGCCTCTGGTCCACGAGCAGTACTTC. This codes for CASSPPLVHEQYF.

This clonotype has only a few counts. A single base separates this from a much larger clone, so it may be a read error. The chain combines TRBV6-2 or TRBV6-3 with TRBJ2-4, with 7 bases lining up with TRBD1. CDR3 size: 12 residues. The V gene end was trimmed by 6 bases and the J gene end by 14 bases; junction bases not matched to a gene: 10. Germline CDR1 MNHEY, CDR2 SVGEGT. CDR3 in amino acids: CASRGTGAPEYF. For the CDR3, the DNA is TGTGCCAGCAGGGGAACAGGGGCCCCTGAGTACTTC.

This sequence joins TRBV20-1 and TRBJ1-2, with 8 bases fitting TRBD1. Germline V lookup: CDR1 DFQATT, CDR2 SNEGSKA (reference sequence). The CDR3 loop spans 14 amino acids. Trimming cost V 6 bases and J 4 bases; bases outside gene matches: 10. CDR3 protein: CSAPGQGESYGYTF. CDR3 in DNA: TGCAGTGCCCCCGGACAGGGCGAGAGCTATGGCTACACCTTC.

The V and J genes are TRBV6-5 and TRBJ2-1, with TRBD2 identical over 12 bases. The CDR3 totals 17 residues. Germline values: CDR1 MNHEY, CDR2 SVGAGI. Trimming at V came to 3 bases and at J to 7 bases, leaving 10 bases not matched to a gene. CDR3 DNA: TGTGCCAGCAGTTATGCCCAGACTAGCGGGAGATCGAATGAGCAGTTCTTC. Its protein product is CASSYAQTSGRSNEQFF.

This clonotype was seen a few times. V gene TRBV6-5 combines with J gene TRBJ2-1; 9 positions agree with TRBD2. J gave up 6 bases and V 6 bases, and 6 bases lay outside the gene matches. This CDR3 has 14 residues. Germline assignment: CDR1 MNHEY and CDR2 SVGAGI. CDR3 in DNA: TGTGCCAGCAGGGTGGCGGGAGGGCCCAATGAGCAGTTCTTC. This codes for CASRVAGGPNEQFF.

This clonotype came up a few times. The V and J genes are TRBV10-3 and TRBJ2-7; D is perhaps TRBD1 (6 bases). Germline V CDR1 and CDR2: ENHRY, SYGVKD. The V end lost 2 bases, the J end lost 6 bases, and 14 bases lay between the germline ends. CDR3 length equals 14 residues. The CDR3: CAISERPGHAEQYF. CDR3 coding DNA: TGTGCCATCAGTGAGAGACCGGGACACGCCGAGCAGTACTTC.

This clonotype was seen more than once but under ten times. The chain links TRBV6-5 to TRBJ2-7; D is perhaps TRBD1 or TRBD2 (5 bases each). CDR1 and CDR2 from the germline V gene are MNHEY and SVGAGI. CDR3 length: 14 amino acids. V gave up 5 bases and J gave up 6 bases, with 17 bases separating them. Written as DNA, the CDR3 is TGTGCCAGCAGTCCCGGTGGGGGATTGGGCGAGCAGTACTTC. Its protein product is CASSPGGGLGEQYF.

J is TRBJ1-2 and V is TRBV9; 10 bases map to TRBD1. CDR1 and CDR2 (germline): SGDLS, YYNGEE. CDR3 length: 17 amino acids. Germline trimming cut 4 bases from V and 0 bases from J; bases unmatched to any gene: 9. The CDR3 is CASSSGTGALANYGYTF. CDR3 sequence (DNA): TGTGCCAGCAGCTCCGGGACAGGGGCCTTGGCTAACTATGGCTACACCTTC. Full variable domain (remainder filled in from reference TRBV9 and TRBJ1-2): DSGVTQTPKHLITATGQRVTLRCSPRSGDLSVYWYQQSLDQGLQFLIQYYNGEERAKGNILERFSAQQFPDLHSELNLSSLELGDSALYFCASSSGTGALANYGYTFGSGTRLTVV.

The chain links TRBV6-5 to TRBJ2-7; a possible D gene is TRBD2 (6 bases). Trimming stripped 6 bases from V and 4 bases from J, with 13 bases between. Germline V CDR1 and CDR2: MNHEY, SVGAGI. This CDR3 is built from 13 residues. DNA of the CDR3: TGTGCCAGCAGGCCGACTAGTACTTACGAGCAGTACTTC. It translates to CASRPTSTYEQYF.

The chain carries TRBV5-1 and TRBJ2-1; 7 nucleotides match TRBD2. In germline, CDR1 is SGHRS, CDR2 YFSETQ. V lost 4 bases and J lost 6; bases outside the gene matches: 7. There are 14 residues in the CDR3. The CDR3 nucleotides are TGCGCCAGCAGCCCAACTAGCGTCAGCAATGAGCAGTTCTTC. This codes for CASSPTSVSNEQFF.

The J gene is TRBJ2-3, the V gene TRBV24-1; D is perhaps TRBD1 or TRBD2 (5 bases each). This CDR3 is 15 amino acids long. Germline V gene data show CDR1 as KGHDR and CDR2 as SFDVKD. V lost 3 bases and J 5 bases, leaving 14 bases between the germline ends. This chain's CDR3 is CATSDPGTRGDTQYF. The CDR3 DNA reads TGTGCCACCAGTGATCCTGGGACCCGAGGAGATACGCAGTATTTT.

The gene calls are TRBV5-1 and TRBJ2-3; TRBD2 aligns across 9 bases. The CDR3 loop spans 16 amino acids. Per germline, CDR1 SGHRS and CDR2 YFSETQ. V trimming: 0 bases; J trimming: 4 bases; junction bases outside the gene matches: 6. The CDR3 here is CASSLGASGTADTQYF. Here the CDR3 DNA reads TGCGCCAGCAGCTTGGGGGCTAGCGGGACGGCAGATACGCAGTATTTT.

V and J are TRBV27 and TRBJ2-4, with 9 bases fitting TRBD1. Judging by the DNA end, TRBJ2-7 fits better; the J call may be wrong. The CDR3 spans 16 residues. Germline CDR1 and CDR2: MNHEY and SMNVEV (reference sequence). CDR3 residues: CASRPLPGQGRNEQYF. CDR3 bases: TGTGCCAGCAGACCATTACCGGGACAGGGTAGGAACGAGCAGTACTTC.

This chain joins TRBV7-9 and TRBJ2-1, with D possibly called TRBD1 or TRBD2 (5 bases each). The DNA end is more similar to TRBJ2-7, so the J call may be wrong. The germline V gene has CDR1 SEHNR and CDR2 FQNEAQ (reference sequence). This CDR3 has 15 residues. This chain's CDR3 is CASSSAGTSYNEQYF. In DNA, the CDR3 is TGTGCCAGCAGCTCTGCCGGGACCTCTTACAATGAGCAGTACTTC.

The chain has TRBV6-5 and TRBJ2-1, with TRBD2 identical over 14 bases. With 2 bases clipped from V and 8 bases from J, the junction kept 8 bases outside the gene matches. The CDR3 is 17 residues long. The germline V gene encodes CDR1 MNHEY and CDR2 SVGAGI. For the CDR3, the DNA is TGTGCCAGCAGTTACCAAGGACTAGCGGGAGGATTGGATGAGCAGTTCTTC. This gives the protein CASSYQGLAGGLDEQFF.

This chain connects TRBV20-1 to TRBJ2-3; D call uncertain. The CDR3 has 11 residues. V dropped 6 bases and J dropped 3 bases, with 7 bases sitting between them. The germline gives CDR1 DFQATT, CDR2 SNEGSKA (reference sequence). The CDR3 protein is CSAKLTDTQYF. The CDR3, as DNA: TGCAGTGCCAAGCTTACAGATACGCAGTATTTT.